This is a list of T cell receptor beta chains from one sample in a study of regulatory T cells in long-lasting Graves disease. TCRdb redid the calling of the multiplex PCR reads with MiXCR, one entry per CDR3 protein. Here the sample spans around 460,000 distinct CDR3 sequences, 20% to 25% being singletons. The material was peripheral blood mononuclear cells (PBMCs), obtained when the disease was refractory, from a patient treated with antithyroid drugs. These receptors were obtained from a female donor with Graves disease. CDR3s include the opening cysteine and the closing phenylalanine or tryptophan.

v_gene	j_gene	CDR3aa
TRBV7-2	TRBJ1-5	CASSRGDGPYQPQHF
TRBV6-2/TRBV6-3	TRBJ1-2	CASKAGQLPYGYTF
TRBV28	TRBJ1-6	CASSLGGVNSPLHF
TRBV13	TRBJ2-6	CASSLTGLGANVLTF
TRBV28	TRBJ1-2	CASSPQTGLGGYTF
TRBV28	TRBJ1-1	CASTLGQLNTEAFF
TRBV6-2/TRBV6-3	TRBJ2-7	CASSYDVDEQYF
TRBV28	TRBJ2-7	CASTPGHTSYEQYF
TRBV7-2	TRBJ2-5	CASSNPDRGTRETQYF
TRBV25-1	TRBJ1-2	CASSGEGSWGYTF
TRBV20-1	TRBJ1-6	CSARVGGDNSPLHF
TRBV3-1	TRBJ1-6	CASSQKVVSSNSPLHF
TRBV18	TRBJ2-7	CASSPQAESYEQYF
TRBV6-1	TRBJ2-6	CASCLAGANVLTF
TRBV20-1	TRBJ2-5	CSARDSGDFSETQYF
TRBV27	TRBJ1-2	CASSLSGQGASGYGYTF
TRBV12-5	TRBJ1-1	CASGLSPGEAFF
TRBV4-1	TRBJ2-5	CASSQVNMGFQETQYF
TRBV4-2	TRBJ2-7	CASSQGASFYEQYF
TRBV7-9	TRBJ2-7	CASSYGQGATNEQYF
TRBV20-1	TRBJ1-5	CSALLGTGLNQPQHF
TRBV28	TRBJ1-1	CASSLETLGSEAFF
TRBV6-5	TRBJ1-4	CASSYSIPGTQNEKLFF
TRBV28	TRBJ2-7	CASSISRDRGLEQYF
TRBV9	TRBJ1-2	CASSFKEGLYGYTF
TRBV5-1	TRBJ2-2	CASSLVAQGGGELFF
TRBV11-3	TRBJ2-5	CASSLRLAGGPSVVSGETQYF
TRBV19	TRBJ2-2	CASSIGLALYDSNTGELFF
TRBV29-1	TRBJ1-2	CSGYGDRGSTNYGYTF
TRBV2	TRBJ1-1	CASSQTVTSFGAEAFF
TRBV20-1	TRBJ2-7	CSAGTTGSSYEQYF
TRBV9	TRBJ1-1	CASSVEGQNTEAFF
TRBV3-1	TRBJ2-7	CASSRDVSYEQYF
TRBV2	TRBJ2-1	CASSVGLAGGENEQFF
TRBV20-1	TRBJ2-5	CSATSGQETQYF
TRBV27	TRBJ1-6	CASSRDRDNSPLHF
TRBV7-9	TRBJ1-1	CASSPSSGVNTEAFF
TRBV3-1	TRBJ1-1	CASSQDGWAEAFF
TRBV6-1	TRBJ2-3	CASSLQDLRDTQYF
TRBV5-4	TRBJ2-2	CASSREGWGGTGELFF
TRBV4-3	TRBJ2-7	CASSQDTATYEQYF
TRBV7-9	TRBJ2-7	CASSPTAAVSYEQYF
TRBV19	TRBJ2-2	CASSRVGRGTGELFF
TRBV20-1	TRBJ2-5	CSARGGGTVQETQYF
TRBV12-3/TRBV12-4	TRBJ2-2	CASRDHTGELFF
TRBV20-1	TRBJ1-4	CSARTYEKLFF
TRBV7-8	TRBJ2-5	CASSFPGTSGSPGETQYF
TRBV27	TRBJ2-1	CASSLTSGGASYNEQFF
TRBV20-1	TRBJ2-1	CSATFGYNEQFF
TRBV20-1	TRBJ1-1	CSARLGPPSTEAFF
TRBV20-1	TRBJ2-7	CSANSGGNIYEQYF
TRBV28	TRBJ1-3	CASRTREDGSSGNTIYF
TRBV30	TRBJ1-1	CASIGGGGRNTEAFF
TRBV10-3	TRBJ2-1	CAISESSSPYYNEQFF
TRBV29-1	TRBJ1-1	CSGGQLNTEAFF
TRBV7-9	TRBJ2-7	CASSLAVTGGLGEQYF